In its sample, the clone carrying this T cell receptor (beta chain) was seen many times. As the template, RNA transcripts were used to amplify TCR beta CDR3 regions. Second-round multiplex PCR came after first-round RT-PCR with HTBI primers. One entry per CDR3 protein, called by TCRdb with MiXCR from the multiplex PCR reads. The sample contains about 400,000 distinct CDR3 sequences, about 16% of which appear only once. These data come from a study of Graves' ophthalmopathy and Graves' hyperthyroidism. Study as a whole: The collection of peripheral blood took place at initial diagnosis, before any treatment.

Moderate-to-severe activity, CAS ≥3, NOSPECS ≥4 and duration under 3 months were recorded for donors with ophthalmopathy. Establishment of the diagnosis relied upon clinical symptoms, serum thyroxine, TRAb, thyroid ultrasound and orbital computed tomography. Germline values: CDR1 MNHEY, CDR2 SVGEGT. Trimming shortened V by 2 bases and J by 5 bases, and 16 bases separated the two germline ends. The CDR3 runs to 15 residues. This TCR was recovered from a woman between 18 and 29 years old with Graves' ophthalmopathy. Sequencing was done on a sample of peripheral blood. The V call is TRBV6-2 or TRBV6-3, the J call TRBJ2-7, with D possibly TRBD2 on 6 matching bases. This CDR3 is CASSYGGSGKDEQYF. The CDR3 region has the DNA TGTGCCAGCAGTTACGGAGGGTCGGGTAAAGACGAGCAGTACTTC.